This record covers a single TCR beta chain. This receptor's antigen is unknown. The sample holds no much larger clone one base away, and base qualities are not on file. The data originate from a study of blood T cell repertoires in COVID-19 (dated by TCRdb to 2018 to 2020). Looking at the study overall: The collaborator samples originated in the United States, Italy and Spain and spanned the acute and convalescent phases of COVID-19. The material from the prospective study consisted of cDNA or gDNA derived from T cells, B-cell-depleted T cells, or PBMCs. Deeply sampled blood TCRbeta repertoires from subjects exposed to, actively infected with, or recovered from COVID-19 were included in the dataset. The repertoires were released in a freely available public database intended as a resource for research on the immune response to SARS-CoV-2. The samples were drawn from two sources: the first 160 participants of the ongoing ImmuneRACE study, and 1,200 or so subjects contributed by 6 global collaborators. A de-identified subject ID, COVID-19 status, age in years and sex were almost always included in the sample metadata. Where available, HLA class I and class II types were obtained from metadata supplied by the sample provider rather than from assay-based typing.

Whole blood was collected in K2EDTA tubes by collaborating institutions according to the institutions' own protocols. For TCRbeta analysis, collaborator samples were shipped as frozen whole blood, as isolated PBMCs, or as DNA extracted from either sample type. TCRbeta CDR3 regions were amplified from genomic DNA using the immunoSEQ Assay, a bias-controlled multiplex PCR. The study's processing was this. The number of nucleated cells in each sample was estimated by amplification of reference gene primers within the assay. To quantify the absolute abundance of each unique TCRbeta CDR3 rearrangement, sequence reads were collapsed and filtered. Productive Simpson clonality was computed per sample as the square root of Simpson's diversity index over productive rearrangements. The table was pulled from immuneACCESS by TCRdb, which kept in-frame rearrangements only. Such tables lose some clones; where checked, under half of the loss comes from unresolved V genes, and the rest has no known cause. V and J calls and clone size are given by that table; D and trimming were obtained from the DNA. This sample gives 200,000 to 250,000 clones in total; more than 75% of them show up just once. More than 10% of the sample comes from the top ten.

Results and caveats for the whole study, not just this receptor: The amount of clinical and demographic metadata varied by source and participant and was provided uncurated.

Measured from the cysteine to the phenylalanine, the CDR3 is 17 residues long. Just CDR3 DNA is preserved here, 51 bases in frame from base 1. This receptor chain uses TRBV21-1 and TRBJ2-1; the table's D gene call, TRBD1, was not cross checked with the DNA. TRBV21-1 is termed a pseudogene. This clonotype was obtained from a human donor in a cohort sampled during active COVID-19. The sequencing input was peripheral blood. The DNA sequence follows: TGTGCCAGCAGCAAAGAGGAGGTGGGGACAGGGGGCAATGAGCAGTTCTTC. This is translated as CASSKEEVGTGGNEQFF.